This note documents a single T cell receptor beta chain sequence. The germline V gene has CDR1 GTSNPN and CDR2 SVGIG (reference sequence). The J segment lost 9 bases and the V segment lost 5 bases, leaving 8 bases of the junction unmatched. This CDR3 is 12 amino acids long. TCRdb's copy holds only in-frame clones and misses some; the assay was immunoSEQ multiplex PCR. The sample includes approximately 120,000 clones, over 80% of them seen just once. The sample comes from a study of control samples from healthy donors and cancer patients. The chain links TRBV30 to TRBJ1-1; 8 bases match TRBD1. This TCR derives from a man older than 75 with head and neck cancer. The sequenced sample consisted of PBMCs. The CDR3 region is CAWGTRQGKAFF. CDR3 nucleotide sequence: TGTGCCTGGGGAACCCGACAGGGGAAAGCTTTCTTT.